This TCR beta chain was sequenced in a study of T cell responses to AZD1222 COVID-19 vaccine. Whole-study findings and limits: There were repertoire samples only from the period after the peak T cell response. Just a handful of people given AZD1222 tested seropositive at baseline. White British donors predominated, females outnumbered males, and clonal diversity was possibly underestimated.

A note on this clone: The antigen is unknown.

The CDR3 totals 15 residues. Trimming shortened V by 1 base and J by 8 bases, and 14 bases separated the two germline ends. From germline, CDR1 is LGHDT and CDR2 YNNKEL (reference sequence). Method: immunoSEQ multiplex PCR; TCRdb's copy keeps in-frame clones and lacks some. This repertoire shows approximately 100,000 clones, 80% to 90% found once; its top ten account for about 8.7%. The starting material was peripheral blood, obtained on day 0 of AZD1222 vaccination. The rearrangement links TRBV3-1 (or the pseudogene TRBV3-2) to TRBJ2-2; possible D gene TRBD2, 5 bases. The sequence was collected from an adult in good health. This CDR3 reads CASSQGLSSGGELFF. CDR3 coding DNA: TGTGCCAGCAGCCAAGGTCTCTCGTCGGGAGGGGAGCTGTTTTTT.